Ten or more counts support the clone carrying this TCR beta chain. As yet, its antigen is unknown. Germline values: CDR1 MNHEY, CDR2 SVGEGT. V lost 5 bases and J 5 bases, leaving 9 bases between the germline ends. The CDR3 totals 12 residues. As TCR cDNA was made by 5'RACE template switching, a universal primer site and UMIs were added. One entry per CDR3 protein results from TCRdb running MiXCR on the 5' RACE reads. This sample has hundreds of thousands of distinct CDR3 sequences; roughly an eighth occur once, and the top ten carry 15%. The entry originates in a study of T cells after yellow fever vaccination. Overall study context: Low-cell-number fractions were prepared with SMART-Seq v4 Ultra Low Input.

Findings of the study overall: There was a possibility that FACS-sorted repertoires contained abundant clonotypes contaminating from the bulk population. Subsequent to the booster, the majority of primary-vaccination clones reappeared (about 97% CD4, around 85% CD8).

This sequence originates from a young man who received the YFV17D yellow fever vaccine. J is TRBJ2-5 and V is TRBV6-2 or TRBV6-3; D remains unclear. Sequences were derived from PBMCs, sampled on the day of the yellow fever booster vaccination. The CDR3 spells CASSRSDETQYF. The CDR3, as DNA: TGTGCCAGCAGTAGGTCGGACGAGACCCAGTACTTC.